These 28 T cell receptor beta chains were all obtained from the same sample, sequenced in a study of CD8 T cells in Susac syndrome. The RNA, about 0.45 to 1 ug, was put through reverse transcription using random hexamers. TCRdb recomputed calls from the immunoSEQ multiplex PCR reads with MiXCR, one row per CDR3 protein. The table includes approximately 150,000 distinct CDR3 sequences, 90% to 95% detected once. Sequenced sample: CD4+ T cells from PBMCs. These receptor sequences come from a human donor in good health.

In DNA form, the CDR3 reads TGTGCCAGCAGTACGAGAGGCAGGGCTAACTATGGCTACACCTTC. Translating gives CASSTRGRANYGYTF. The gene calls are TRBV28 and TRBJ1-2, with D possibly TRBD1 on 5 matching bases. The V and J ends lost 5 bases and 0 bases respectively, with 13 bases between them. The CDR3 extends over 15 amino acids. Germline-derived CDR1 and CDR2 are MDHEN and SYDVKM.

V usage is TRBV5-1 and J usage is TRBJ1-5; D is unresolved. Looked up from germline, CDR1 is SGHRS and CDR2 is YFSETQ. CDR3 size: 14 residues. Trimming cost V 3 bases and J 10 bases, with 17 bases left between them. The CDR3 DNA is TGCGCCAGCAGCTCTGGACGGCCTCGGGGACCCCAGCATTTT. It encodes CASSSGRPRGPQHF.

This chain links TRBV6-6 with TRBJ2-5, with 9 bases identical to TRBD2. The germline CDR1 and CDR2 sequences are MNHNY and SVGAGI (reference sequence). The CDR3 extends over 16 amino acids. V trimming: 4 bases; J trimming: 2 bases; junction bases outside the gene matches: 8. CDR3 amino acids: CASSSRLAEDQETQYF. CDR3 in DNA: TGTGCCAGCAGTTCCAGACTAGCGGAGGATCAAGAGACCCAGTACTTC.

CDR3 nucleotides: TGCAGCGTTCGCGGGCAGACGGGCACTGAAGCTTTCTTT. It codes for CSVRGQTGTEAFF. The genes are TRBV29-1 and TRBJ1-1; D uncertain. This CDR3 comprises 13 residues. Trimming stripped 5 bases from V and 4 bases from J, with 14 bases between. CDR1 and CDR2 (germline): SQVTM, ANQGSEA.

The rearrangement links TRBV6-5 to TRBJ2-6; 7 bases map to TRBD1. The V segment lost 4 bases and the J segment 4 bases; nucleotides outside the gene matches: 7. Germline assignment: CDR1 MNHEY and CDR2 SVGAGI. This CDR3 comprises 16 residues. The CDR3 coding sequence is TGTGCCAGCAGTTCCCCACAGGGGCCCGGGGCCAACGTCCTGACTTTC. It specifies CASSSPQGPGANVLTF.

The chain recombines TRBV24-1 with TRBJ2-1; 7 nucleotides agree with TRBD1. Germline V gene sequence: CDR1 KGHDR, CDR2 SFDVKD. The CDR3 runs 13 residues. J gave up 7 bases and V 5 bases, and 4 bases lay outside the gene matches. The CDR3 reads CATSVTGFNEQFF. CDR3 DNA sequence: TGTGCCACCAGTGTGACAGGGTTTAATGAGCAGTTCTTC.

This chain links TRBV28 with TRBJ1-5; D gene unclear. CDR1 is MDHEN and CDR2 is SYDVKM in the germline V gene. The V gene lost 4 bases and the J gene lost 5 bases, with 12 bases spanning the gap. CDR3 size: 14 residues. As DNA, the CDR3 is TGTGCCAGCAGTTGGGGAAACGGAGATCAGCCCCAGCATTTT. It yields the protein CASSWGNGDQPQHF. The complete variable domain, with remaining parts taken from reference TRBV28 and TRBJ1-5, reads DVKVTQSSRYLVKRTGEKVFLECVQDMDHENMFWYRQDPGLGLRLIYFSYDVKMKEKGDIPEGYSVSREKKERFSLILESASTNQTSMYLCASSWGNGDQPQHFGDGTRLSIL.

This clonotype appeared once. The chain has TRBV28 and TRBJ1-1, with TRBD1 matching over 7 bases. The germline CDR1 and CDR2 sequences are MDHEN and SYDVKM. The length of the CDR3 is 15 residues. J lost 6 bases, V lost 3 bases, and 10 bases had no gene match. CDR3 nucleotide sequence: TGTGCCAGCAGTTTTCCCTACGGGACAGCGGCTGAAGCTTTCTTT. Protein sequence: CASSFPYGTAAEAFF.

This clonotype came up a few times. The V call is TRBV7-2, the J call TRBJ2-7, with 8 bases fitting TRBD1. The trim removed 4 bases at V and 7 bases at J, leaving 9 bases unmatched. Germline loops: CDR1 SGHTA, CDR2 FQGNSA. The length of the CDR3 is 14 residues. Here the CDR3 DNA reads TGTGCCAGCAGCTCCGGACAGGGTTCAAGGGAGCAGTACTTC. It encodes CASSSGQGSREQYF.

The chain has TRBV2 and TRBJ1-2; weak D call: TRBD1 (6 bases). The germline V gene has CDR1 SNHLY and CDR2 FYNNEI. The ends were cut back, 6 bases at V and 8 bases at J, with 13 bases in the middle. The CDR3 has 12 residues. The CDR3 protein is CASRMQGRGYTF. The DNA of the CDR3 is TGTGCCAGCAGAATGCAGGGGAGGGGCTACACCTTC.

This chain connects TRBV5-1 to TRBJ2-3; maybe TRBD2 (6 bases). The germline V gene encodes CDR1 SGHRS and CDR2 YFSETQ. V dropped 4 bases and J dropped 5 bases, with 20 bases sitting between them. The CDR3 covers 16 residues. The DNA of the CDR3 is TGCGCCAGCAGCCCGGGACTGATTTCCGTGAGAGATACGCAGTATTTT. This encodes CASSPGLISVRDTQYF. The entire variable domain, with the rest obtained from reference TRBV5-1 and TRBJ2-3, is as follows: KAGVTQTPRYLIKTRGQQVTLSCSPISGHRSVSWYQQTPGQGLQFLFEYFSETQRNKGNFPGRFSGRQFSNSRSEMNVSTLELGDSALYLCASSPGLISVRDTQYFGPGTRLTVL.

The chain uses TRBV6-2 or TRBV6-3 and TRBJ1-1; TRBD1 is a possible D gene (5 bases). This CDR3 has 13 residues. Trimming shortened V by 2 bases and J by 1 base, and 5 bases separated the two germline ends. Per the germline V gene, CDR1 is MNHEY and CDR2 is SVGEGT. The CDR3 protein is CASSYGQNTEAFF. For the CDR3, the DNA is TGTGCCAGCAGTTACGGACAGAACACTGAAGCTTTCTTT.

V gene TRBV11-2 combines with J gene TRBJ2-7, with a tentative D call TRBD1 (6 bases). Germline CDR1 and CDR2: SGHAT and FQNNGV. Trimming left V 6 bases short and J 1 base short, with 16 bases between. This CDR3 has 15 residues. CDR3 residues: CASRLGATSSYEQYF. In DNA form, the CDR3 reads TGTGCCAGCAGACTGGGGGCGACTTCATCCTACGAGCAGTACTTC.

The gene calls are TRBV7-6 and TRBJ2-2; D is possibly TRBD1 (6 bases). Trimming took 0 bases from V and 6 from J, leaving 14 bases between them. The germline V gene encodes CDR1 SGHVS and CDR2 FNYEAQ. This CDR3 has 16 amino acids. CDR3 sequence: CASSLARGQGSGELFF. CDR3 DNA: TGTGCCAGCAGCTTAGCGAGGGGCCAGGGGTCCGGGGAGCTGTTTTTT.

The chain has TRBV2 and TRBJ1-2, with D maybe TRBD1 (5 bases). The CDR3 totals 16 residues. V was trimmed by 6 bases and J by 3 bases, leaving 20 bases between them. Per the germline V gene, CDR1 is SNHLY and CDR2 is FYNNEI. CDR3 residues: CASRSRQMRTHYGYTF. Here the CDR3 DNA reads TGTGCCAGCAGGAGTAGACAGATGCGTACTCACTATGGCTACACCTTC.

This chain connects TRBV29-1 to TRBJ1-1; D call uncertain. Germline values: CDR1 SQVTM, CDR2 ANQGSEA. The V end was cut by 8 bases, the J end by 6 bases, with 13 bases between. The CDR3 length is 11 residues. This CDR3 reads CSSRGQAEAFF. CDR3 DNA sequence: TGCAGCTCCCGCGGCCAGGCTGAAGCTTTCTTT. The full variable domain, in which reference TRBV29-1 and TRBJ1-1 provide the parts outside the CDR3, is SAVISQKPSRDICQRGTSLTIQCQVDSQVTMMFWYRQQPGQSLTLIATANQGSEATYESGFVIDKFPISRPNLTFSTLTVSNMSPEDSSIYLCSSRGQAEAFFGQGTRLTVV.

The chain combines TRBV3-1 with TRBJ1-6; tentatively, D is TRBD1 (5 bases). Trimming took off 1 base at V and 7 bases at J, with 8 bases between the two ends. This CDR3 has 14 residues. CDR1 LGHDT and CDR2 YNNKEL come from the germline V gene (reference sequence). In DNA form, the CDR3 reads TGTGCCAGCAGCCAAGTGGGGACCAATTCACCCCTCCACTTT. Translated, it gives CASSQVGTNSPLHF.

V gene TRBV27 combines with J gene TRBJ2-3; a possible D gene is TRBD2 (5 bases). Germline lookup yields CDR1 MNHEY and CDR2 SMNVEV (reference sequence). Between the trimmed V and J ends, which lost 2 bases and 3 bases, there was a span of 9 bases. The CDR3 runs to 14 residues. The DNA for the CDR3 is TGTGCCAGCAGTTTACCGGGGAGTACAGATACGCAGTATTTT. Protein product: CASSLPGSTDTQYF.

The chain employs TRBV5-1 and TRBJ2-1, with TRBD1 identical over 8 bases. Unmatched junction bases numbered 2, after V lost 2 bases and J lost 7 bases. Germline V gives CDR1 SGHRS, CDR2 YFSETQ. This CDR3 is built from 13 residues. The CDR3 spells CASSFQGANEQFF. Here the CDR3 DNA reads TGCGCCAGCAGCTTTCAGGGGGCGAATGAGCAGTTCTTC.

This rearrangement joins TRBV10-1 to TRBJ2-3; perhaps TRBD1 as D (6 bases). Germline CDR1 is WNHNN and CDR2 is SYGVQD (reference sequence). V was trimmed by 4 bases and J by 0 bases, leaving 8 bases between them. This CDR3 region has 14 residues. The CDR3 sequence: CASSAGQSTDTQYF. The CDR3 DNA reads TGCGCCAGCAGTGCCGGACAGAGCACAGATACGCAGTATTTT.

CDR3 bases: TGCGCCAGCAGCGTGGGACAGGGGAACACCGGGGAGCTGTTTTTT. It encodes CASSVGQGNTGELFF. The gene calls are TRBV5-1 and TRBJ2-2, with TRBD1 matching over 9 bases. The trim removed 4 bases at V and 1 base at J, leaving 2 bases unmatched. CDR3 size: 15 residues. Germline V gene data show CDR1 as SGHRS and CDR2 as YFSETQ.

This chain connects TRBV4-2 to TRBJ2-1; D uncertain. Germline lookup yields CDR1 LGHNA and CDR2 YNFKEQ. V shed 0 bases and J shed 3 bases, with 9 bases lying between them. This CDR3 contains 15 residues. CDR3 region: CASSQDRTVYNEQFF. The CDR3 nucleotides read TGTGCCAGCAGCCAAGATCGCACAGTCTACAATGAGCAGTTCTTC.

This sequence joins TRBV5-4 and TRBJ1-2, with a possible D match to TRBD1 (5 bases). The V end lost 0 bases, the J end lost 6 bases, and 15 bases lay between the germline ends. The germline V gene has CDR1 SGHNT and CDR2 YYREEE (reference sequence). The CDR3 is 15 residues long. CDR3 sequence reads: CASSLAIQGRDGYTF. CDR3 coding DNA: TGTGCCAGCAGCTTGGCCATCCAGGGAAGGGATGGCTACACCTTC.

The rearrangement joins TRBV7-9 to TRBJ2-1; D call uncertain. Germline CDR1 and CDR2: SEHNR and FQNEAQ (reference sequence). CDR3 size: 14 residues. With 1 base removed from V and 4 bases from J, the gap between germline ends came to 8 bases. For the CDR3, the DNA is TGTGCCAGCAGCTTAGACGGCAGATACAATGAGCAGTTCTTC. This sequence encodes CASSLDGRYNEQFF.

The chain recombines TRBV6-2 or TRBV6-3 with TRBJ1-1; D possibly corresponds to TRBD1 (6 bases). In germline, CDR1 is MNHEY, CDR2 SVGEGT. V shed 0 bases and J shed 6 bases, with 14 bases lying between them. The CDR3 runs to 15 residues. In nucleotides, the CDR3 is TGTGCCAGCAGTTACTCGATCCAGGGGATCTCTGAAGCTTTCTTT. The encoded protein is CASSYSIQGISEAFF.

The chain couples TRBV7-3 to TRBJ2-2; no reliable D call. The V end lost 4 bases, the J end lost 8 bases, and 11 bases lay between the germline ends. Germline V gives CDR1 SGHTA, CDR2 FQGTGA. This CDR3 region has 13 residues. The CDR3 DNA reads TGTGCCAGCAGCTCCACAGATGCGGGGGAGCTGTTTTTT. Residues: CASSSTDAGELFF.

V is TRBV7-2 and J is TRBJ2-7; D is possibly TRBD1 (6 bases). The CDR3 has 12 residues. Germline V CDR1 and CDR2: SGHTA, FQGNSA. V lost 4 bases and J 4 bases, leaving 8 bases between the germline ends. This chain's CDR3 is CASSSTGYEQYF. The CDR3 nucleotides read TGTGCCAGCAGCTCCACAGGGTACGAGCAGTACTTC.

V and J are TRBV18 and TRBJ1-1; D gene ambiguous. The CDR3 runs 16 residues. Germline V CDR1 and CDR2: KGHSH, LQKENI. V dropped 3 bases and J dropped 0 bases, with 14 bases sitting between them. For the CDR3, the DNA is TGTGCCAGCTCACCTGGGGAGACCAGCTTGAACACTGAAGCTTTCTTT. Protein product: CASSPGETSLNTEAFF.